This T cell receptor beta chain was sequenced in a study of blood T cell repertoires in COVID-19. On the study more broadly: PBMCs, B-cell-depleted T cells, or T cells provided the cDNA or gDNA that made up the material.

Residents of 20 to 25 US areas, aged about 18 to 95 years, made up the participants. In assigning cohorts, the study relied on participant-reported clinical history. Germline assignment: CDR1 SGHVS and CDR2 FNYEAQ. J gave up 6 bases and V 5 bases, and 9 bases lay outside the gene matches. CDR3 length equals 15 residues. In the study's own analysis: Reference gene primer amplification gave nucleated cell count estimates. TCRdb's table, derived via immunoSEQ multiplex PCR, lists solely in-frame clones and lacks some. V, J and clone size were drawn from that table, and D and trimming were deduced from the DNA. This table holds under 250,000 clones, over 75% found once.

The sample comprised PBMCs or T cells enriched from blood (not recorded which). This chain joins TRBV7-6 and TRBJ1-2; 10 bases agree with TRBD1. This clonotype was obtained from a man aged 25 to 40 with acute COVID-19. CDR3 loop: CASSPEGTGEDGYTF. The CDR3 nucleotides read TGTGCCAGCAGCCCCGAAGGGACAGGGGAGGATGGCTACACCTTC.